The 28 T cell receptor beta chains below were found in one sample sequenced in a study of T cell changes during pregnancy in multiple sclerosis. The repertoire was sequenced with immunoSEQ multiplex PCR; TCRdb's copy has only in-frame clones and lacks some. The repertoire consists of roughly 40,000 clones, with about 92% occurring once and the leading ten covering roughly 1.2%. Sequencing was performed on peripheral blood, taken before pregnancy. Every receptor here comes from a female donor with multiple sclerosis, enrolled in a pregnancy study.

The V gene is TRBV27, the J gene TRBJ2-2; no firm D call. V lost 2 bases and J 6 bases, leaving 7 bases between the germline ends. The CDR3 consists of 13 residues. The germline V gene has CDR1 MNHEY and CDR2 SMNVEV (reference sequence). In nucleotides, the CDR3 is TGTGCCAGCAGTTTAACTGAGGCCGGGGAGCTGTTTTTT. This sequence encodes CASSLTEAGELFF.

The J gene is TRBJ1-5, the V gene TRBV7-2; 7 bases are a match to TRBD1. With 4 bases clipped from V and 7 bases from J, the junction kept 4 bases outside the gene matches. Germline CDR1 and CDR2: SGHTA and FQGNSA. CDR3 length: 13 amino acids. DNA of the CDR3: TGTGCCAGCAGCTACAGGGGTCAACAGCCCCAGCATTTT. Translated, it gives CASSYRGQQPQHF.

The rearrangement joins TRBV18 to TRBJ2-6; 8 nucleotides match TRBD1. The CDR3 consists of 17 residues. Unmatched junction bases numbered 7, after V lost 6 bases and J lost 0 bases. Germline V CDR1 and CDR2: KGHSH, LQKENI. As DNA, the CDR3 is TGTGCCAGCTCCACCGGGACAGGAACCTCTGGGGCCAACGTCCTGACTTTC. This translates into CASSTGTGTSGANVLTF.

V is TRBV11-1 and J is TRBJ2-2; D is uncertain. Trimming pared 11 bases from V and 0 bases from J, leaving 10 bases between. Germline assignment: CDR1 SGHAT and CDR2 FQDESV (reference sequence). This CDR3 spans 13 amino acids. As DNA, the CDR3 is TGTGCCTCCCGCGGAGCGAACACCGGGGAGCTGTTTTTT. Residues: CASRGANTGELFF.

This clone has just one count. The CDR3 is CASTDTGNGATDTQYF. In nucleotides, the CDR3 is TGCGCCAGCACCGACACAGGGAATGGTGCAACAGATACGCAGTATTTT. The rearrangement joins TRBV5-1 to TRBJ2-3, with D possibly TRBD1 on 6 matching bases. This CDR3 contains 16 residues. Germline loops: CDR1 SGHRS, CDR2 YFSETQ. The germline V and J ends were trimmed by 6 bases and 3 bases, with 20 bases remaining between them.

This sequence joins TRBV29-1 and TRBJ1-2; 8 bases match TRBD1. Germline values: CDR1 SQVTM, CDR2 ANQGSEA. There are 11 residues in the CDR3. Trimming at V came to 6 bases and at J to 8 bases, leaving 5 bases not matched to a gene. For the CDR3, the DNA is TGCAGCGTGAGGACAGGGTGGGGCTACACCTTC. It specifies CSVRTGWGYTF.

The chain recombines TRBV6-1 with TRBJ2-7; no firm D call. The length of the CDR3 is 13 residues. Germline CDR1 and CDR2: MNHNS and SASEGT. Trimming removed 2 bases from V and 3 bases from J, with 8 bases in between. The CDR3 coding sequence is TGTGCCAGCAGTGAACAGTCTTTCTACGAGCAGTACTTC. Translation gives CASSEQSFYEQYF.

The chain links TRBV4-3 to TRBJ2-7; 8 bases are a match to TRBD2. CDR1 and CDR2 from the germline V gene are LGHNA and YSLEER. CDR3 length equals 16 residues. V dropped 0 bases and J dropped 3; count of bases not matched to a gene: 7. CDR3 sequence reads: CASSQDLRLAGYEQYF. CDR3 DNA: TGCGCCAGCAGCCAAGATCTTAGGCTAGCGGGCTACGAGCAGTACTTC.

This clone occurred a few times. In DNA, the CDR3 is TGTGCCAGCAGCGAAATGCAGACAGCCTTGGGGGAGACCCAGTACTTC. It specifies CASSEMQTALGETQYF. The V gene is TRBV2, the J gene TRBJ2-5; possible D gene TRBD1, 5 bases. This CDR3 has 16 residues. In germline, CDR1 is SNHLY, CDR2 FYNNEI. V was trimmed by 6 bases and J by 5 bases, leaving 22 bases between them.

The chain carries TRBV6-6 and TRBJ2-3; 13 bases map to TRBD2. The germline gives CDR1 MNHNY, CDR2 SVGAGI (reference sequence). The length of the CDR3 is 16 residues. V was pared by 7 bases and J by 1 base, with 5 bases of the junction left unmatched. Here the CDR3 reads CASNGLAGVGTDTQYF. The CDR3 nucleotides are TGTGCCAGCAACGGACTAGCGGGAGTCGGCACAGATACGCAGTATTTT.

The gene calls are TRBV5-4 and TRBJ2-4, with TRBD1 matching 7 bases. Germline V gene data show CDR1 as SGHNT and CDR2 as YYREEE (reference sequence). After removal of 3 bases from V and 5 bases from J, the junction contained 14 bases not matched to a gene. CDR3 length equals 17 residues. The CDR3 is CASSSGQNKVYQNIQYF. Here the CDR3 DNA reads TGTGCCAGCAGCTCGGGACAGAATAAAGTATACCAAAACATTCAGTACTTC.

The J gene is TRBJ2-1, the V gene TRBV27, with D maybe TRBD2 (5 bases). This CDR3 comprises 14 residues. V was trimmed by 3 bases and J by 12 bases, leaving 18 bases between them. CDR1 MNHEY and CDR2 SMNVEV come from the germline V gene (reference sequence). This CDR3 is CASSFRPSGLGQFF. CDR3 coding DNA: TGTGCCAGCAGTTTCCGCCCAAGCGGCCTGGGGCAGTTCTTC.

The rearrangement joins TRBV6-6 to TRBJ2-7, with TRBD1 matching 9 bases. The CDR3 contains 14 residues. Germline lookup yields CDR1 MNHNY and CDR2 SVGAGI (reference sequence). Germline trimming cut 10 bases from V and 2 bases from J; bases unmatched to any gene: 9. CDR3 residues: CATYTGTGTYEQYF. The CDR3, as DNA: TGTGCCACTTATACCGGGACAGGGACCTACGAGCAGTACTTC.

The rearrangement links TRBV6-1 to TRBJ1-2, with D unclear. CDR3 length equals 13 residues. Per germline, CDR1 MNHNS and CDR2 SASEGT. Trimming left V 3 bases short and J 5 bases short, with 10 bases between. CDR3 coding DNA: TGTGCCAGCAGTGAGATCACAGATTATGGCTACACCTTC. Residues: CASSEITDYGYTF.

J is TRBJ2-7 and V is TRBV9; D call uncertain. Germline V gene sequence: CDR1 SGDLS, CDR2 YYNGEE. The CDR3 totals 14 residues. The V gene lost 0 bases and the J gene lost 0 bases, with 7 bases spanning the gap. The CDR3 region is CASSVDTLSYEQYF. The CDR3 DNA is TGTGCCAGCAGCGTAGACACCCTCTCCTACGAGCAGTACTTC.

The V call is TRBV29-1, the J call TRBJ2-1, with D possibly matching TRBD2 (5 bases). Trimming pared 7 bases from V and 8 bases from J, leaving 18 bases between. The CDR3 has 13 amino acids. The V gene's germline CDR1 is SQVTM and CDR2 ANQGSEA. This CDR3 reads CSGDSGNDDEQFF. The DNA for the CDR3 is TGCAGCGGAGACTCGGGGAACGACGATGAGCAGTTCTTC.

V usage is TRBV6-1 and J usage is TRBJ2-7; D is perhaps TRBD2 (6 bases). V was clipped by 1 base and J by 0 bases, with 10 bases between them. Germline CDR1 MNHNS, CDR2 SASEGT. This CDR3 comprises 15 residues. In DNA form, the CDR3 reads TGTGCCAGCAGTGAAGACGCGGGGACCTCCTACGAGCAGTACTTC. Its translation is CASSEDAGTSYEQYF.

This clone was seen only once. The chain is built from TRBV15 and TRBJ1-4, with D possibly being TRBD1 (6 bases). The germline V gene encodes CDR1 LNHNV and CDR2 YYDKDF (reference sequence). The CDR3 is 17 residues long. V was clipped by 3 bases and J by 4 bases, with 18 bases between them. The CDR3 spells CATSSTGTRVSNEKLFF. CDR3 in DNA: TGTGCCACCAGCAGTACCGGGACACGAGTCAGTAATGAAAAACTGTTTTTT. Combining the CDR3 with reference TRBV15 and TRBJ1-4 gives the whole variable domain DAMVIQNPRYQVTQFGKPVTLSCSQTLNHNVMYWYQQKSSQAPKLLFHYYDKDFNNEADTPDNFQSRRPNTSFCFLDIRSPGLGDTAMYLCATSSTGTRVSNEKLFFGSGTQLSVL.

This clone was recorded a few times. The rearrangement joins TRBV28 to TRBJ2-5; possible D gene TRBD2, 6 bases. The germline CDR1 and CDR2 sequences are MDHEN and SYDVKM. V lost 6 bases and J lost 1, with 9 bases in between. The CDR3 spans 13 residues. The CDR3 nucleotides read TGTGCCAGCAGGGGGACTTTCCAAGAGACCCAGTACTTC. Translated, it gives CASRGTFQETQYF. The variable domain in full, with the rest retrieved from reference TRBV28 and TRBJ2-5, is DVKVTQSSRYLVKRTGEKVFLECVQDMDHENMFWYRQDPGLGLRLIYFSYDVKMKEKGDIPEGYSVSREKKERFSLILESASTNQTSMYLCASRGTFQETQYFGPGTRLLVL.

The chain combines TRBV13 with TRBJ2-2; 10 positions match TRBD1. CDR1 PRHDT and CDR2 FYEKMQ come from the germline V gene (reference sequence). Trimming at V came to 3 bases and at J to 6 bases, leaving 1 base not matched to a gene. The CDR3 has 14 residues. CDR3 sequence reads: CASSFGQGAGELFF. The CDR3 DNA reads as TGTGCCAGCAGCTTTGGACAGGGGGCCGGGGAGCTGTTTTTT. Full variable domain (missing parts from reference TRBV13 and TRBJ2-2): AAGVIQSPRHLIKEKRETATLKCYPIPRHDTVYWYQQGPGQDPQFLISFYEKMQSDKGSIPDRFSAQQFSDYHSELNMSSLELGDSALYFCASSFGQGAGELFFGEGSRLTVL.

The chain recombines TRBV7-2 with TRBJ2-1; a possible D gene is TRBD1 (6 bases). CDR3 length: 13 amino acids. Trimming cost V 4 bases and J 16 bases, with 20 bases left between them. The germline CDR1 and CDR2 sequences are SGHTA and FQGNSA. The CDR3 DNA follows: TGTGCCAGCAGCTCCCAGGGGAGCGCAGGTCAATTCTTC. Protein product: CASSSQGSAGQFF.

The rearrangement uses TRBV29-1 and TRBJ2-2; D unresolved. The CDR3 runs 12 residues. Per the germline V gene, CDR1 is SQVTM and CDR2 is ANQGSEA. V was clipped by 3 bases and J by 1 base, with 3 bases between them. The CDR3 DNA follows: TGCAGCGTTGACAGGAACACCGGGGAGCTGTTTTTT. Translated: CSVDRNTGELFF.

This chain links TRBV11-2 with TRBJ2-3; weak D call: TRBD1 (7 bases). V lost 4 bases, J lost 2 bases, and 16 bases lay in between. CDR1 is SGHAT, CDR2 FQNNGV, per germline. This CDR3 is 16 amino acids long. The CDR3 DNA is TGTGCCAGCAGCTCGCAAAGGGGGCGGGACACAGATACGCAGTATTTT. This encodes CASSSQRGRDTDTQYF.

V is TRBV7-9 and J is TRBJ2-3; D not certain. CDR3 length: 12 residues. Trimming removed 4 bases at V and 6 bases at J, with 8 bases between. Germline V gene data show CDR1 as SEHNR and CDR2 as FQNEAQ (reference sequence). Here the CDR3 reads CASSSSPDTQYF. The CDR3, as DNA: TGTGCCAGCAGCTCTAGTCCTGATACGCAGTATTTT.

CDR3 loop: CSVEVQQETQYF. The CDR3 bases are TGCAGCGTTGAAGTACAGCAAGAGACCCAGTACTTC. The chain joins TRBV29-1 to TRBJ2-5, with no clear D. CDR3 length: 12 residues. Germline-derived CDR1 and CDR2 are SQVTM and ANQGSEA. The V and J ends lost 1 base and 2 bases respectively, with 5 bases between them.

The chain combines TRBV9 with TRBJ1-5; 9 bases are a match to TRBD1. In germline, CDR1 is SGDLS, CDR2 YYNGEE. V shed 3 bases, J shed 3 bases, and the junction held 4 bases outside the gene matches. The CDR3 length is 15 residues. CDR3 DNA: TGTGCCAGCAGCGCTCGACAGGGGGTCAATCAGCCCCAGCATTTT. The encoded protein is CASSARQGVNQPQHF. Based on the CDR3 plus reference TRBV9 and TRBJ1-5, the full variable domain is DSGVTQTPKHLITATGQRVTLRCSPRSGDLSVYWYQQSLDQGLQFLIQYYNGEERAKGNILERFSAQQFPDLHSELNLSSLELGDSALYFCASSARQGVNQPQHFGDGTRLSIL.

This sequence joins TRBV10-3 and TRBJ1-1, with 8 bases aligning to TRBD1. CDR1 and CDR2 from the germline V gene are ENHRY and SYGVKD. Losses at the gene ends were 4 bases for V and 4 bases for J; bases not matched to a gene: 5. The CDR3 totals 14 residues. For the CDR3, the DNA is TGTGCCATCAGTGGAACAGGGGGTCTCACTGAAGCTTTCTTT. It translates to CAISGTGGLTEAFF.

This chain joins TRBV11-3 and TRBJ1-3; perhaps TRBD1 as D (5 bases). Deletions cut 4 bases from V and 4 bases from J, with 11 bases between. Germline V gene lookup returns CDR1 SGHNT and CDR2 YENEEA. The CDR3 extends over 14 amino acids. CDR3 DNA sequence: TGTGCCAGCAGCTCGGACGGGGGAGGAAACACCATATATTTT. It codes for CASSSDGGGNTIYF.